This is a list of T cell receptor beta chains from one sample in a study of response to subunit inactivated influenza vaccine. One entry per CDR3 protein results from TCRdb running MiXCR on the RT-PCR reads. In the table there are about 170,000 distinct CDR3 sequences, about 10% of which are singletons. The source material was CD8+ T cells sorted from PBMCs, sampled less than 25 months after vaccination. Source of these receptors: a man aged 50 to 75 who received an inactivated influenza vaccine. Both conserved end residues are part of each CDR3. D genes are given only for firm matches. Some rows have no size entry. The others give once, few or many, or a class for an expanded clone.

-	TRBV4-1	-	TRBJ1-2	CASSQVSGRGYTF	TGCGCCAGCAGCCAAGTTTCGGGGCGCGGCTACACCTTC
-	TRBV4-1	-	TRBJ1-2	CASSQGAADYGYTF	TGCGCCAGCAGCCAAGGCGCAGCGGACTATGGCTACACCTTC
TRBD2	TRBV9	-	TRBJ2-7	CASSVEASGSSYEQYF	TGTGCCAGCAGCGTAGAGGCTAGCGGGAGCTCCTACGAGCAGTACTTC
TRBD2	TRBV11-2	many	TRBJ2-7	CASSLVRGAYEQYF	TGTGCCAGCAGCTTAGTGCGGGGGGCCTACGAGCAGTACTTC
TRBD1	TRBV20-1	-	TRBJ2-1	CSARDRGVEQFF	TGCAGTGCTAGGGACAGGGGAGTGGAGCAGTTCTTC
-	TRBV7-9	few	TRBJ2-7	CASSLVSGVHEQYF	TGTGCCAGCAGCTTAGTATCCGGGGTCCACGAGCAGTACTTC
-	TRBV28	few	TRBJ1-1	CASSPWDTRNTEAFF	TGTGCCAGCAGTCCTTGGGACACTAGGAACACTGAAGCTTTCTTT
TRBD2	TRBV27	-	TRBJ2-7	CASSPILAESSYEQYF	TGTGCCAGCAGTCCAATACTAGCGGAAAGCTCCTACGAGCAGTACTTC
TRBD2	TRBV29-1	few	TRBJ2-5	CSVELAGRSETQYF	TGCAGCGTTGAACTAGCGGGCAGGTCCGAGACCCAGTACTTC
TRBD1	TRBV5-1	-	TRBJ1-1	CASRPTYFGRGQSGNTEAFF	TGCGCCAGCAGGCCGACCTATTTCGGCAGGGGGCAATCGGGGAACACTGAAGCTTTCTTT
TRBD1	TRBV11-2	-	TRBJ1-6	CASSLDSLRGQGGFYTSPLHF	TGTGCCAGCAGCTTAGATTCCCTGAGAGGACAGGGAGGTTTCTATACGTCACCCCTCCACTTT
-	TRBV5-1	few	TRBJ2-3	CASSPPGTGTSFSTDTQYF	TGCGCCAGCAGCCCGCCCGGGACGGGGACGTCTTTCTCCACAGATACGCAGTATTTT
TRBD1	TRBV12-3/TRBV12-4	many	TRBJ2-5	CASSLTGDQETQYF	TGTGCCAGCAGTTTAACAGGGGACCAAGAGACCCAGTACTTC
-	TRBV4-1	-	TRBJ1-3	CASSQDRAESGNTIYF	TGCGCCAGCAGCCAAGATCGGGCGGAGAGTGGAAACACCATATATTTT
TRBD1	TRBV29-1	few	TRBJ1-2	CSVGLGQGAVYGYTF	TGCAGCGTTGGTTTAGGACAGGGGGCGGTCTATGGCTACACCTTC
TRBD1	TRBV4-3	few	TRBJ1-1	CASSPTGQGDTEAFF	TGCGCCAGCAGCCCCACTGGGCAGGGGGACACTGAAGCTTTCTTT
TRBD1	TRBV28	-	TRBJ1-5	CASSWTGSSNQPQHF	TGTGCCAGCAGTTGGACAGGGTCAAGTAATCAGCCCCAGCATTTT
-	TRBV20-1	-	TRBJ2-7	CSASTASGFSYEQYF	TGCAGTGCTAGCACCGCGAGCGGTTTCTCCTACGAGCAGTACTTC
-	TRBV4-1	few	TRBJ2-7	CASSQSQVELGGEQYF	TGCGCCAGCAGCCAATCTCAGGTTGAGCTAGGGGGCGAGCAGTACTTC
-	TRBV21-1	-	TRBJ2-2	CASSESGGRGNTGELFF	TGTGCCAGCAGCGAAAGCGGGGGGCGTGGGAACACCGGGGAGCTGTTTTTT
-	TRBV29-1	few	TRBJ2-1	CSVEQTRPYNEQFF	TGCAGCGTTGAACAGACTCGACCCTACAATGAGCAGTTCTTC
-	TRBV20-1	-	TRBJ1-5	CSAADGHGTQPQHF	TGCAGTGCTGCGGACGGCCATGGGACCCAGCCCCAGCATTTT
-	TRBV7-8	few	TRBJ1-5	CASSLQGSQPQHF	TGTGCCAGCAGCCTACAGGGCAGTCAGCCCCAGCATTTT
-	TRBV4-3	-	TRBJ1-2	CASSPKRPPDPYGYTF	TGCGCCAGCAGTCCGAAGCGGCCTCCCGACCCCTATGGCTACACCTTC
TRBD2	TRBV11-2	few	TRBJ2-1	CASSRIVGGRDEQFF	TGTGCCAGCAGCCGCATAGTGGGAGGGCGGGATGAGCAGTTCTTC
TRBD1	TRBV5-1	few	TRBJ2-7	CASSLSGTVDEQYF	TGCGCCAGCAGCTTATCCGGGACAGTCGACGAGCAGTACTTC
-	TRBV4-3	few	TRBJ2-7	CASSQESVPPGYEQYF	TGCGCCAGCAGCCAAGAATCGGTTCCCCCAGGATACGAGCAGTACTTC